What follows are 19 T cell receptor beta chains derived from one specimen sequenced in a study of shared clonotypes between healthy human individuals. Data came from immunoSEQ multiplex PCR; TCRdb stores just in-frame clones and leaves some out. The repertoire has approximately 2,000,000 clones, 80% to 95% of them found once; the top ten carry around 0.38%. Sequences were obtained from naive CD4+ T cells from PBMCs. Subset denoted: CD45RA+ positively selected. The receptors here all came from a man aged 18 to 29 in good health. Some clones in this sample may be carry-over from other donors' samples.

This chain connects TRBV19 to TRBJ2-7; 9 bases fit TRBD1. The CDR3 runs 14 residues. V gave up 5 bases and J gave up 5 bases; unmatched junction bases: 7. In germline, CDR1 is LNHDA, CDR2 SQIVND (reference sequence). Here the CDR3 DNA reads TGTGCCAGTAGTGCCGGGACAGGGAGGGACGAGCAGTACTTC. As protein: CASSAGTGRDEQYF. Filled out from reference TRBV19 and TRBJ2-7, the complete variable domain reads DGGITQSPKYLFRKEGQNVTLSCEQNLNHDAMYWYRQDPGQGLRLIYYSQIVNDFQKGDIAEGYSVSREKKESFPLTVTSAQKNPTAFYLCASSAGTGRDEQYFGPGTRLTVT.

The chain links TRBV29-1 to TRBJ2-3, with a weak D call TRBD1 (5 bases). Trimming left V 5 bases short and J 2 bases short, with 11 bases between. The germline CDR1 and CDR2 sequences are SQVTM and ANQGSEA. CDR3 length: 13 residues. The CDR3 DNA reads TGCAGCGTTCGTAACAGGACCACAGATACGCAGTATTTT. Protein sequence: CSVRNRTTDTQYF.

This clone was counted a single time. This chain connects TRBV7-9 to TRBJ1-6, with D unclear. V shed 2 bases and J shed 5 bases, with 7 bases lying between them. CDR3 length: 14 amino acids. Germline V gene sequence: CDR1 SEHNR, CDR2 FQNEAQ (reference sequence). The CDR3 reads CASSLKRDNSPLHF. CDR3 bases: TGTGCCAGCAGCTTAAAAAGGGATAATTCACCCCTCCACTTT. The whole variable domain, remainder taken from reference TRBV7-9 and TRBJ1-6, is DTGVSQNPRHKITKRGQNVTFRCDPISEHNRLYWYRQTLGQGPEFLTYFQNEAQLEKSRLLSDRFSAERPKGSFSTLEIQRTEQGDSAMYLCASSLKRDNSPLHFGNGTRLTVT.

This sequence joins TRBV6-4 and TRBJ2-1; D is uncertain. CDR3 length: 12 amino acids. V was shortened by 2 bases and J by 8 bases, with 7 bases between the two germline ends. Germline-derived CDR1 and CDR2 are MRHNA and SNTAGT. DNA for the CDR3: TGTGCCAGCAGTGACATGAGACATGAGCAGTTCTTC. Translation gives CASSDMRHEQFF.

The chain links TRBV13 to TRBJ1-1; D not certain. CDR1 is PRHDT and CDR2 is FYEKMQ in the germline V gene (reference sequence). The V and J ends lost 1 base and 0 bases respectively, with 15 bases between them. This CDR3 is 17 amino acids long. CDR3 loop: CASSLEPPTALNTEAFF. The CDR3 coding sequence is TGTGCCAGCAGCTTAGAACCTCCGACTGCCCTGAACACTGAAGCTTTCTTT. Together with reference TRBV13 and TRBJ1-1, the CDR3 gives the full variable domain: AAGVIQSPRHLIKEKRETATLKCYPIPRHDTVYWYQQGPGQDPQFLISFYEKMQSDKGSIPDRFSAQQFSDYHSELNMSSLELGDSALYFCASSLEPPTALNTEAFFGQGTRLTVV.

This chain joins TRBV19 and TRBJ1-1, with D unresolved. V was trimmed by 0 bases and J by 8 bases, leaving 19 bases between them. This CDR3 has 16 residues. In germline, CDR1 is LNHDA, CDR2 SQIVND (reference sequence). In DNA, the CDR3 is TGTGCCAGTAGTATAGATCTTGTCGGTGGAGGAGGCGAAGCTTTCTTT. Protein sequence: CASSIDLVGGGGEAFF. Looking up the rest from reference TRBV19 and TRBJ1-1 gives the full variable domain: DGGITQSPKYLFRKEGQNVTLSCEQNLNHDAMYWYRQDPGQGLRLIYYSQIVNDFQKGDIAEGYSVSREKKESFPLTVTSAQKNPTAFYLCASSIDLVGGGGEAFFGQGTRLTVV.

The V gene is TRBV18, the J gene TRBJ1-4; no clear D. The CDR3 loop spans 13 amino acids. Trimming took 2 bases from V and 6 from J, leaving 7 bases between them. Per the germline V gene, CDR1 is KGHSH and CDR2 is LQKENI. Written as DNA, the CDR3 is TGTGCCAGCTCACCAGGGAGCGATGAAAAACTGTTTTTT. It yields the protein CASSPGSDEKLFF.

The J gene is TRBJ2-7, the V gene TRBV4-1, with 7 nucleotides matching TRBD1. This CDR3 contains 16 residues. The germline CDR1 and CDR2 sequences are MGHRA and YSYEKL. Germline trimming cut 0 bases from V and 4 bases from J; bases unmatched to any gene: 9. In DNA form, the CDR3 reads TGCGCCAGCAGCCAAGATCCGGCCAGGGGGTTGTACGAGCAGTACTTC. Translation: CASSQDPARGLYEQYF.

The V call is TRBV7-2, the J call TRBJ2-4; D gene uncertain. V was shortened by 1 base and J by 6 bases, with 7 bases between the two germline ends. The CDR3 length is 13 residues. Germline assignment: CDR1 SGHTA and CDR2 FQGNSA. The CDR3 sequence: CASSLVQPNIQYF. In DNA, the CDR3 is TGTGCCAGCAGCTTAGTACAGCCAAACATTCAGTACTTC.

V gene TRBV28 combines with J gene TRBJ1-1; no clear D gene. From germline, CDR1 is MDHEN and CDR2 SYDVKM. The CDR3 loop spans 12 amino acids. V gave up 6 bases and J gave up 6 bases, with 11 bases separating them. The CDR3 is CASSKIRSEAFF. DNA of the CDR3: TGTGCCAGCAGCAAAATTAGATCTGAAGCTTTCTTT.

The CDR3 region has the DNA TGTGCCACCAGCCATCAGGGACATGAGCAGTTCTTC. Translation gives CATSHQGHEQFF. The rearrangement joins TRBV15 to TRBJ2-1; D possibly uses TRBD1 or TRBD2 (5 bases each). Deletions cut 5 bases from V and 8 bases from J, with 10 bases between. The CDR3 totals 12 residues. Germline CDR1 LNHNV, CDR2 YYDKDF (reference sequence). The full variable domain, rest sourced from reference TRBV15 and TRBJ2-1, is DAMVIQNPRYQVTQFGKPVTLSCSQTLNHNVMYWYQQKSSQAPKLLFHYYDKDFNNEADTPDNFQSRRPNTSFCFLDIRSPGLGDTAMYLCATSHQGHEQFFGPGTRLTVL.

This chain joins TRBV5-6 and TRBJ2-5; D uncertain. Germline V lookup: CDR1 SGHDT, CDR2 YYEEEE. There are 15 residues in the CDR3. The ends were cut back, 4 bases at V and 5 bases at J, with 18 bases in the middle. CDR3 region: CASSPGRRDYETQYF. DNA of the CDR3: TGTGCCAGCAGCCCCGGACGGCGTGATTATGAGACCCAGTACTTC. The entire variable domain, with the rest obtained from reference TRBV5-6 and TRBJ2-5, is as follows: DAGVTQSPTHLIKTRGQQVTLRCSPKSGHDTVSWYQQALGQGPQFIFQYYEEEERQRGNFPDRFSGHQFPNYSSELNVNALLLGDSALYLCASSPGRRDYETQYFGPGTRLLVL.

The chain's CDR3 is CASSVDGGYYGYTF. CDR3 bases: TGTGCCAGCAGCGTAGACGGCGGTTACTATGGCTACACCTTC. The V call is TRBV9, the J call TRBJ1-2; no firm D call. Germline lookup yields CDR1 SGDLS and CDR2 YYNGEE. Trimming removed 0 bases from V and 3 bases from J, with 9 bases in between. The CDR3 spans 14 residues. Complete variable domain (other parts from reference TRBV9 and TRBJ1-2): DSGVTQTPKHLITATGQRVTLRCSPRSGDLSVYWYQQSLDQGLQFLIQYYNGEERAKGNILERFSAQQFPDLHSELNLSSLELGDSALYFCASSVDGGYYGYTFGSGTRLTVV.

The J gene is TRBJ1-1, the V gene TRBV27; the match to TRBD1 covers 7 bases. This CDR3 is built from 15 residues. V dropped 5 bases and J dropped 5; count of bases not matched to a gene: 11. Germline V lookup: CDR1 MNHEY, CDR2 SMNVEV (reference sequence). The CDR3: CASSQGRQGWTEAFF. The CDR3 region has the DNA TGTGCCAGCAGTCAGGGCCGACAGGGATGGACTGAAGCTTTCTTT.

The count of this clone is one. The V and J genes are TRBV18 and TRBJ2-5; maybe TRBD2 (5 bases). CDR1 is KGHSH and CDR2 is LQKENI in the germline V gene. CDR3 length equals 14 residues. V shed 4 bases and J shed 1 base, with 10 bases lying between them. Written as DNA, the CDR3 is TGTGCCAGCTCACAGTTTCGGGGCCAAGAGACCCAGTACTTC. This gives the protein CASSQFRGQETQYF.

This rearrangement joins TRBV7-2 to TRBJ1-3, with D possibly TRBD1 on 5 matching bases. The germline V and J ends were trimmed by 1 base and 0 bases, with 10 bases remaining between them. Germline assignment: CDR1 SGHTA and CDR2 FQGNSA. This CDR3 spans 16 amino acids. The CDR3 DNA follows: TGTGCCAGCAGCTTAGTAAGGGGAGGCTCTGGAAACACCATATATTTT. Amino acid sequence: CASSLVRGGSGNTIYF.

This clone was seen a few times. V usage is TRBV15 and J usage is TRBJ1-4, with TRBD1 matching over 7 bases. The germline CDR1 and CDR2 sequences are LNHNV and YYDKDF (reference sequence). This CDR3 is built from 13 residues. V was pared by 7 bases and J by 5 bases, with 4 bases of the junction left unmatched. CDR3 in amino acids: CATTRGLNEKLFF. Here the CDR3 DNA reads TGTGCCACCACCAGGGGGTTGAATGAAAAACTGTTTTTT.

This clone was observed a handful of times. V is TRBV6-5 and J is TRBJ1-5; weak D call: TRBD1 (5 bases). The ends were cut back, 6 bases at V and 4 bases at J, with 7 bases in the middle. Germline V gives CDR1 MNHEY, CDR2 SVGAGI. The CDR3 sequence is 12 residues long. In DNA, the CDR3 is TGTGCCAGCAGGGAGGGGAATCAGCCCCAGCATTTT. This codes for CASREGNQPQHF.

This clone was recorded once. The chain uses TRBV19 and TRBJ2-1; D remains ambiguous. Trimming left V 3 bases short and J 9 bases short, with 12 bases between. CDR3 size: 13 residues. Germline CDR1 LNHDA, CDR2 SQIVND (reference sequence). The CDR3 coding sequence is TGTGCCAGTAGTATGGAGTCTTGGATTGAGCAGTTCTTC. Translating it yields CASSMESWIEQFF.